One and the same sample provided the 11 T cell receptor beta chains below, sequenced in a study of radiation and T cells in renal cell carcinoma. Profiling relied on immunoSEQ multiplex PCR, and the TCRdb table lists in-frame clones only, not all of them. Of 70,000 to 100,000 clones listed, 80% to 90% were seen once; the top ten hold 22%. Regarding time point: blood 2 weeks post-SBRT. Treatment here: 15 Gy SBRT to primary tumor, nephrectomy 4 weeks later. The material sequenced was blood, taken from a patient whose treatment included radiotherapy and nephrectomy. These receptors all stem from a woman aged 50 to 65 with renal cell carcinoma.

The rearrangement links TRBV27 to TRBJ1-5; the D is unclear. V was pared by 0 bases and J by 0 bases, with 6 bases between. The CDR3 consists of 15 residues. Germline CDR1 and CDR2: MNHEY and SMNVEV (reference sequence). The CDR3, as DNA: TGTGCCAGCAGTTTATCGTGGGCTAGCAATCAGCCCCAGCATTTT. Translated, it gives CASSLSWASNQPQHF.

The rearrangement joins TRBV11-3 to TRBJ2-2; unclear D gene. The length of the CDR3 is 13 residues. Germline V gene sequence: CDR1 SGHNT, CDR2 YENEEA. V shed 2 bases and J shed 4 bases, with 5 bases lying between them. For the CDR3, the DNA is TGTGCCAGCAGCTTAAATCCCACCGGGGAGCTGTTTTTT. Protein: CASSLNPTGELFF.

This clone was seen only once. V gene TRBV4-3 combines with J gene TRBJ2-2; the D is unclear. Germline CDR1 and CDR2: LGHNA and YSLEER. The CDR3 length is 16 residues. Trimming pared 4 bases from V and 0 bases from J, leaving 12 bases between. This CDR3 reads CASSREHSSNTGELFF. The DNA for the CDR3 is TGCGCCAGCAGCCGAGAACATAGCTCGAACACCGGGGAGCTGTTTTTT.

The chain has TRBV19 and TRBJ2-1; D perhaps matches TRBD1 (6 bases). The CDR3 runs to 15 residues. V was trimmed by 8 bases and J by 7 bases, leaving 21 bases between them. CDR1 is LNHDA, CDR2 SQIVND, per germline (reference sequence). The CDR3 region is CASCRQALSRNEQFF. DNA of the CDR3: TGTGCCAGTTGCAGACAGGCCTTATCCAGGAATGAGCAGTTCTTC.

The CDR3 DNA follows: TGTGCCAGCACCATTACAGGGAGGGATGATGGCTACACCTTC. This sequence encodes CASTITGRDDGYTF. The chain uses TRBV6-6 and TRBJ1-2; D may be TRBD1 (6 bases). Germline CDR1 MNHNY, CDR2 SVGAGI (reference sequence). V lost 7 bases and J lost 6, with 18 bases in between. This CDR3 has 14 amino acids.

The J gene is TRBJ2-6, the V gene TRBV18; D gene uncertain. The germline gives CDR1 KGHSH, CDR2 LQKENI. The CDR3 sequence is 17 residues long. Deletions cut 0 bases from V and 0 bases from J, with 9 bases between. The CDR3 region is CASSPPMSFSGANVLTF. Written as DNA, the CDR3 is TGTGCCAGCTCACCACCGATGTCCTTCTCTGGGGCCAACGTCCTGACTTTC.

This chain uses TRBV28 with TRBJ1-5; 10 nucleotides align to TRBD1. Germline V gene lookup returns CDR1 MDHEN and CDR2 SYDVKM. The V and J ends lost 3 bases and 5 bases, in that order; junction bases with no gene match: 4. This CDR3 has 15 amino acids. The CDR3 coding sequence is TGTGCCAGCAGTTTCACGGGACAGGGGCATCAGCCCCAGCATTTT. Protein product: CASSFTGQGHQPQHF.

The chain combines TRBV9 with TRBJ1-1; D unresolved. CDR1 is SGDLS and CDR2 is YYNGEE in the germline V gene. The CDR3 extends over 12 amino acids. Between the trimmed V and J ends, which lost 0 bases and 5 bases, there was a span of 5 bases. CDR3 region: CASSVGGTEAFF. The CDR3 DNA sequence: TGTGCCAGCAGCGTAGGAGGAACTGAAGCTTTCTTT.

V is TRBV10-3 and J is TRBJ2-1; 7 nucleotides match TRBD2. The germline V gene encodes CDR1 ENHRY and CDR2 SYGVKD. This CDR3 contains 14 residues. Germline trimming cut 0 bases from V and 6 bases from J; bases unmatched to any gene: 2. The CDR3 DNA sequence: TGTGCCATCAGTGAGTCCCGGACTAGCAATGAGCAGTTCTTC. Translating gives CAISESRTSNEQFF.

The rearrangement links TRBV7-2 to TRBJ1-3, with unresolved D. There are 13 residues in the CDR3. CDR1 and CDR2 (germline): SGHTA, FQGNSA. V shed 1 base and J shed 8 bases, with 9 bases lying between them. CDR3 protein: CASSLGALYTIYF. The CDR3 bases are TGTGCCAGCAGCTTAGGAGCCCTATACACCATATATTTT.

This chain connects TRBV28 to TRBJ1-2; weak D call: TRBD1 (5 bases). The CDR3 extends over 12 amino acids. Germline lookup yields CDR1 MDHEN and CDR2 SYDVKM. V was shortened by 6 bases and J by 4 bases, with 9 bases between the two germline ends. For the CDR3, the DNA is TGTGCCAGCAGCGGGGGAACCTATGGCTACACCTTC. It translates to CASSGGTYGYTF.